One and the same sample provided the 8 T cell receptor beta chains below, sequenced in a study of blood T cells in healthy people across ages. With a J-beta primer mix and a sample-barcoded 5' primer, a second PCR ran 7 to 11 cycles. TCRdb used MiXCR to reprocess the 5' RACE reads, holding one entry per CDR3 protein. The repertoire holds roughly 500,000 distinct CDR3 sequences, 25% to 30% seen once, with 15% to 20% in the top ten. The sequenced material came from blood. These receptors were obtained from a woman aged 70-85 years in good health.

To note about this clonotype: A read error may be the cause here, since a much bigger clone is one base away. J is TRBJ2-7 and V is TRBV20-1; 8 bases agree with TRBD2. Germline trimming cut 0 bases from V and 5 bases from J; bases unmatched to any gene: 3. The V gene's germline CDR1 is DFQATT and CDR2 SNEGSKA (reference sequence). The CDR3 covers 13 residues. The CDR3 protein is CSAREAGAHEQYF. In DNA form, the CDR3 reads TGCAGTGCTAGAGAAGCGGGAGCCCACGAGCAGTACTTC.

This clonotype was counted between two and nine times. The chain couples TRBV5-1 to TRBJ2-1, with 10 bases that match TRBD1. V gave up 6 bases and J gave up 4 bases; unmatched junction bases: 7. Germline V CDR1 and CDR2: SGHRS, YFSETQ. The CDR3 contains 15 residues. The CDR3 sequence: CASIKGQGTYNEQFF. DNA for the CDR3: TGCGCCAGCATCAAGGGACAGGGGACGTACAATGAGCAGTTCTTC.

The chain is built from TRBV5-6 and TRBJ2-7; 14 bases fit TRBD2. The CDR3 spans 18 residues. Germline values: CDR1 SGHDT, CDR2 YYEEEE. The V and J ends lost 4 bases and 4 bases, in that order; junction bases with no gene match: 13. In DNA form, the CDR3 reads TGTGCCAGCAGCCCTGGACTAGCGGGGGGTCCCTCGGGTTACGAGCAGTACTTC. The encoded protein is CASSPGLAGGPSGYEQYF.

Only a few counts were recorded for this clonotype. The chain links TRBV7-3 to TRBJ2-3; no reliable D call. V was pared by 4 bases and J by 0 bases, with 8 bases between. CDR1 and CDR2 (germline): SGHTA, FQGTGA. The CDR3 runs 14 residues. CDR3 sequence: CASSYGKSTDTQYF. DNA for the CDR3: TGTGCCAGCAGCTATGGGAAGAGCACAGATACGCAGTATTTT.

Concerning this clonotype: Mismatch with germline at one junction end may stem from a read error. The chain recombines TRBV7-2 with TRBJ2-5; weak D call: TRBD1 (7 bases). The CDR3 is 14 residues long. Per the germline V gene, CDR1 is SGHTA and CDR2 is FQGNSA. CDR3 bases: TGTGCCAGCACCTTACCCCCAGGGGGGGAGACCCAGTACTTC. This encodes CASTLPPGGETQYF.

This clonotype has more than one count but fewer than ten. The J gene is TRBJ2-5, the V gene TRBV20-1; 9 nucleotides match TRBD1. The J call is uncertain, as TRBJ2-7 better fits the DNA end. Germline V gene data show CDR1 as DFQATT and CDR2 as SNEGSKA (reference sequence). The CDR3 covers 13 residues. The CDR3 loop reads CSADRDRAYEQYF. The CDR3 DNA reads TGCAGTGCCGACCGGGACAGGGCTTACGAGCAGTACTTC.

The rearrangement uses TRBV3-1 and TRBJ2-3; TRBD2 might be the D (7 bases). CDR1 and CDR2 (germline): LGHDT, YNNKEL (reference sequence). The CDR3 spans 20 residues. Trimming stripped 0 bases from V and 0 bases from J, with 22 bases between. The CDR3 DNA reads TGTGCCAGCAGCCAAGAGGGGGCACTAGCGCTATCGACTAGCACAGATACGCAGTATTTT. It yields the protein CASSQEGALALSTSTDTQYF.

This clonotype was seen a handful of times. The chain has TRBV4-3 and TRBJ1-2; tentatively, D is TRBD1 (5 bases). Per the germline V gene, CDR1 is LGHNA and CDR2 is YSLEER. The germline V and J ends were trimmed by 1 base and 4 bases, with 13 bases remaining between them. The CDR3 totals 15 residues. The CDR3 region is CASSQGVGQTYGYTF. CDR3 nucleotides: TGCGCCAGCAGCCAAGGAGTGGGGCAGACCTATGGCTACACCTTC.